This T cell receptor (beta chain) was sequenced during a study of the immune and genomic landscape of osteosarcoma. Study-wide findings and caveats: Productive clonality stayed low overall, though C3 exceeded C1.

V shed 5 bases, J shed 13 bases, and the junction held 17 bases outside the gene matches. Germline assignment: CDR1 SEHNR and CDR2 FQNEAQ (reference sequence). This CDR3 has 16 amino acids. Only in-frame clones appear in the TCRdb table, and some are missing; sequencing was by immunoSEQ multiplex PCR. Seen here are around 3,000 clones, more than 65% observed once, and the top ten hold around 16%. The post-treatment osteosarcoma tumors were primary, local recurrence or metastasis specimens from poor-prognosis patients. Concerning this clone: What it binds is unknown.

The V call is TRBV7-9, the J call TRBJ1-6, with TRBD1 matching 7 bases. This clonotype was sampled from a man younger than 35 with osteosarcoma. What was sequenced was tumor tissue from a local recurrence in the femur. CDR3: CASSDTSDRASSPLHF. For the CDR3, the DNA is TGTGCCAGCAGCGACACCTCAGACAGGGCATCTTCTCCCCTCCACTTT.